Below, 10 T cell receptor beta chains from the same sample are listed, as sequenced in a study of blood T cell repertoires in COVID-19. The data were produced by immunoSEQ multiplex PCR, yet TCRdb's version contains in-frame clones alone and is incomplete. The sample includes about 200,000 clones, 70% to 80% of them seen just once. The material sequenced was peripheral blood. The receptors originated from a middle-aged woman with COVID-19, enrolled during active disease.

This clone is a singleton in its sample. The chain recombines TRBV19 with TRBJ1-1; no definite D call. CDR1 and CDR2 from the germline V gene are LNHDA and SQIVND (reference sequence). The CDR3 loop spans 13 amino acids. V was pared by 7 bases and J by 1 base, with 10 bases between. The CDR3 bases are TGTGCCAGTAATACACCGTGGAACACTGAAGCTTTCTTT. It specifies CASNTPWNTEAFF.

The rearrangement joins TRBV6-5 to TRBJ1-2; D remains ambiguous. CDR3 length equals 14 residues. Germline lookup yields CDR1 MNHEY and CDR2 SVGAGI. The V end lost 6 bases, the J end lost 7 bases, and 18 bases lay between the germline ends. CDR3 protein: CASRSLEAESGYTF. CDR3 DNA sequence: TGTGCCAGCAGATCGTTGGAGGCCGAGAGTGGCTACACCTTC.

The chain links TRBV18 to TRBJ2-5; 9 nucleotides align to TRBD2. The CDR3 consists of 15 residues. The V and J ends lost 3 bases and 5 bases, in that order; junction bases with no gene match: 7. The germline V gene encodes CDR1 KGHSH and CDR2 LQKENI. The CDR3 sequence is CASSPPSGGRETQYF. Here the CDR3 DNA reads TGTGCCAGCTCACCCCCCAGCGGGGGGCGGGAGACCCAGTACTTC.

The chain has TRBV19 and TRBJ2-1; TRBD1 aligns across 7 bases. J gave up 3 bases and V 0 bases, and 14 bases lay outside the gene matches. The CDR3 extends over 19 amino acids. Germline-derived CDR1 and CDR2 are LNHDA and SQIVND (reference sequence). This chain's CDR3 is CASSIDWPTTGNRYNEQFF. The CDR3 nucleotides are TGTGCCAGTAGTATAGATTGGCCGACGACAGGGAATCGCTACAATGAGCAGTTCTTC.

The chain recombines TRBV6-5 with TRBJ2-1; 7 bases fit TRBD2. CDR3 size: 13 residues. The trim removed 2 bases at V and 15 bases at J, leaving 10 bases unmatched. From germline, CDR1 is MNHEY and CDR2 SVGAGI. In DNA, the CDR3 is TGTGCCAGCAGTTACGAGGTGGGAGGGCCTCGGTTCTTC. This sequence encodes CASSYEVGGPRFF.

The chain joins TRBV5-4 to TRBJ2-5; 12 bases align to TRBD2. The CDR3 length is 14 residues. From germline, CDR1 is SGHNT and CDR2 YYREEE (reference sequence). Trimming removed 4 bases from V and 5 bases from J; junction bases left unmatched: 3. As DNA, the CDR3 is TGTGCCAGCAGCCCTGGACTAGCGGGGGAGACCCAGTACTTC. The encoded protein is CASSPGLAGETQYF.

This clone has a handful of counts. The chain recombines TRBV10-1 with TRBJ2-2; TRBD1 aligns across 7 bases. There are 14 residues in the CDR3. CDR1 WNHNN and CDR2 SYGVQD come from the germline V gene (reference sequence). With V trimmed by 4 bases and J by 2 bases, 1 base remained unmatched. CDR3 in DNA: TGCGCCAGCAGTGGAGGGGGCAACACCGGGGAGCTGTTTTTT. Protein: CASSGGGNTGELFF.

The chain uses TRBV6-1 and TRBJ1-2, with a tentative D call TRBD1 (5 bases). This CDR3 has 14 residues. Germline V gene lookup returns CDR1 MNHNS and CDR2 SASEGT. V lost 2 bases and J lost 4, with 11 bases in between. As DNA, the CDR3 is TGTGCCAGCAGTGAAATGCAGGGTCCCTATGGCTACACCTTC. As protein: CASSEMQGPYGYTF.

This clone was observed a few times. In DNA form, the CDR3 reads TGTGCCAGTAATACAGGGGTGGATACGCAGTATTTT. Translation gives CASNTGVDTQYF. This chain uses TRBV28 with TRBJ2-3; 7 bases agree with TRBD1. CDR1 MDHEN and CDR2 SYDVKM come from the germline V gene. V was pared by 9 bases and J by 6 bases, with 6 bases of the junction left unmatched. The CDR3 loop spans 12 amino acids.

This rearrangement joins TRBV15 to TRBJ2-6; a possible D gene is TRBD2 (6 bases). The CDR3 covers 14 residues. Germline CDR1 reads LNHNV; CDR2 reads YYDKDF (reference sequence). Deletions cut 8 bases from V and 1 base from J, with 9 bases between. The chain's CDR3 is CATLRGSGANVLTF. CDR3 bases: TGTGCCACCCTCCGGGGGTCTGGGGCCAACGTCCTGACTTTC.